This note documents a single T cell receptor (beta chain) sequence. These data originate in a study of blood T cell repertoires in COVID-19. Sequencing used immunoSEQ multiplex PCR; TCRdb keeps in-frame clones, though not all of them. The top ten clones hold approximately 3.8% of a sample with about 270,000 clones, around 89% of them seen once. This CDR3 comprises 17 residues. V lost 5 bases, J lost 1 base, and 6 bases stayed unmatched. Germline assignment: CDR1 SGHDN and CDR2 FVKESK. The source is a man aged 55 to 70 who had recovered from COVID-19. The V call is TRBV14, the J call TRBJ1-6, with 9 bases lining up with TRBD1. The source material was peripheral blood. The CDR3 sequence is CASSEYRGLSYNSPLHF. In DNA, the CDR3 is TGTGCCAGCAGCGAATACAGGGGGCTATCCTATAATTCACCCCTCCACTTT.